A single sample gave rise to the 4 T cell receptor beta chains below, sequenced in a study of T cell responses to AZD1222 COVID-19 vaccine. Measured with immunoSEQ multiplex PCR; TCRdb has only the in-frame clones, and not every one. The top ten hold around 0.6% of the sample, which has about 270,000 clones, approximately 94% seen once. Sequenced material: peripheral blood, taken 28 days after the second AZD1222 dose. The receptors originated from an adult who received the AZD1222 COVID-19 vaccine.

This sequence joins TRBV20-1 and TRBJ2-7; no firm D call. The CDR3 has 12 amino acids. From germline, CDR1 is DFQATT and CDR2 SNEGSKA (reference sequence). V dropped 3 bases and J dropped 0 bases, with 6 bases sitting between them. CDR3 residues: CSASGFSYEQYF. The DNA of the CDR3 is TGCAGTGCTAGTGGCTTCTCCTACGAGCAGTACTTC.

This chain links TRBV3-1 (or the pseudogene TRBV3-2) with TRBJ2-3; D not certain. Germline values: CDR1 LGHDT, CDR2 YNNKEL (reference sequence). The CDR3 has 12 residues. Trimming left V 4 bases short and J 6 bases short, with 8 bases between. CDR3: CASSPHPDTQYF. CDR3 DNA: TGTGCCAGCAGCCCCCATCCCGATACGCAGTATTTT.

V usage is TRBV15 and J usage is TRBJ2-6; D remains ambiguous. The germline V gene has CDR1 LNHNV and CDR2 YYDKDF (reference sequence). V was clipped by 0 bases and J by 1 base, with 4 bases between them. The CDR3 loop spans 15 amino acids. The CDR3 nucleotides read TGTGCCACCAGCAGAGATCGATCTGGGGCCAACGTCCTGACTTTC. As protein: CATSRDRSGANVLTF.

V is TRBV7-2 and J is TRBJ2-1, with TRBD2 identical over 15 bases. The CDR3 has 17 residues. Germline CDR1 reads SGHTA; CDR2 reads FQGNSA. With 1 base clipped from V and 14 bases from J, the junction kept 12 bases outside the gene matches. In DNA form, the CDR3 reads TGTGCCAGCAGCTTAGACCCCCTGGGACTAGCGGGGGGCAGGGAGTTCTTC. Its translation: CASSLDPLGLAGGREFF. Filled out from reference TRBV7-2 and TRBJ2-1, the complete variable domain reads GAGVSQSPSNKVTEKGKDVELRCDPISGHTALYWYRQSLGQGLEFLIYFQGNSAPDKSGLPSDRFSAERTGGSVSTLTIQRTQQEDSAVYLCASSLDPLGLAGGREFFGPGTRLTVL.